This section outlines one TCR beta chain sequence together with its context. Its antigen is still unknown. This record belongs to a study of cytomegalovirus exposure and HLA in healthy donors. Broader study findings: What was likely a sequencing artifact was a cluster of highly shared sequence variants. CMV antigen specificity was confirmed in vitro for a few CMV-associated chains. Relative to equally common others, HLA-associated TCR beta chains showed greater clonal expansion in a later analysis.

Primers: 60 Vbeta forward and 13 Jbeta reverse. Original analysis: A later analysis tallied 80 million to 100 million unique TCR beta chains, roughly 11 million of them shared. TCRdb keeps only in-frame clones here, not all; method: immunoSEQ multiplex PCR. The V and J calls and clone size were taken over from that table, and D and trimming were inferred from the DNA. The table includes about 160,000 clones, more than 80% detected once. J was trimmed by 10 bases and V by 9 bases; bases with no gene match: 10. CDR3 length: 12 residues. CDR1 is LNHDA, CDR2 SQIVND, per germline (reference sequence). Material: PBMCs. V and J are TRBV19 and TRBJ1-2, with 8 bases identical to TRBD1. This TCR derives from a woman in her late teens or twenties in good health and CMV-seronegative. CDR3 nucleotide sequence: TGTGCCAGCAGGGGGCTGAACCTGTACTACACCTTC. It yields the protein CASRGLNLYYTF. Using reference TRBV19 and TRBJ1-2 for the parts outside the CDR3, the full variable domain is DGGITQSPKYLFRKEGQNVTLSCEQNLNHDAMYWYRQDPGQGLRLIYYSQIVNDFQKGDIAEGYSVSREKKESFPLTVTSAQKNPTAFYLCASRGLNLYYTFGSGTRLTVV.